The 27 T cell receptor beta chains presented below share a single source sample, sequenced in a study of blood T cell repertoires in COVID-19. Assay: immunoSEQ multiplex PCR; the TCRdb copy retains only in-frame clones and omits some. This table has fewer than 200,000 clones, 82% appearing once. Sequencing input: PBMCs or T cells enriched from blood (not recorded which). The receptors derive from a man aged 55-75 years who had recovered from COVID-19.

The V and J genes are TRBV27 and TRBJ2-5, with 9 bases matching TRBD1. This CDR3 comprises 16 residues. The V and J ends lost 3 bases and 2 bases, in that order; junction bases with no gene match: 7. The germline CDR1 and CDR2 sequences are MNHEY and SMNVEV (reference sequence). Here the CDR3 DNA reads TGTGCCAGCAGTTTCCAGGACAGGGGAAAACAAGAGACCCAGTACTTC. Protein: CASSFQDRGKQETQYF.

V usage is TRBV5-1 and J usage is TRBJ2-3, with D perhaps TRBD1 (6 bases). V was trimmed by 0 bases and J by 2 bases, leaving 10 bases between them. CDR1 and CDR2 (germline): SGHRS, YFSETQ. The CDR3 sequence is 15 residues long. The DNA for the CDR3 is TGCGCCAGCAGCTTGGACAGGGCGGCCACAGATACGCAGTATTTT. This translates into CASSLDRAATDTQYF.

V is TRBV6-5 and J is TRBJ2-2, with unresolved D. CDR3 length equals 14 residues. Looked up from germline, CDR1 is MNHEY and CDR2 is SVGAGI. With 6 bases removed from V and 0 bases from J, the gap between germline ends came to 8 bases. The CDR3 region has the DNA TGTGCCAGCAGCCGGGTCCCGAACACCGGGGAGCTGTTTTTT. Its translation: CASSRVPNTGELFF.

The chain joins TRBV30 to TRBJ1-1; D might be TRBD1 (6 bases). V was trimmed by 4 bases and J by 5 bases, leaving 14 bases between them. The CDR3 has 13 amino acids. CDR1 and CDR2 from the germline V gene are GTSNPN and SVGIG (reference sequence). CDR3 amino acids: CAWTHGGQTEAFF. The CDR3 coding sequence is TGTGCCTGGACCCACGGGGGGCAGACTGAAGCTTTCTTT.

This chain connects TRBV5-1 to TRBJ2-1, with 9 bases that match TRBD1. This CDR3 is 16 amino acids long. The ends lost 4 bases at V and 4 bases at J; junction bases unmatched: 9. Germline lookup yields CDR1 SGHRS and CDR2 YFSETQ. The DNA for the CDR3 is TGCGCCAGCAGCCCGGGCACAGGGGGCCCGTACAATGAGCAGTTCTTC. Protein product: CASSPGTGGPYNEQFF. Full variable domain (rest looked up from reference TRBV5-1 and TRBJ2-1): KAGVTQTPRYLIKTRGQQVTLSCSPISGHRSVSWYQQTPGQGLQFLFEYFSETQRNKGNFPGRFSGRQFSNSRSEMNVSTLELGDSALYLCASSPGTGGPYNEQFFGPGTRLTVL.

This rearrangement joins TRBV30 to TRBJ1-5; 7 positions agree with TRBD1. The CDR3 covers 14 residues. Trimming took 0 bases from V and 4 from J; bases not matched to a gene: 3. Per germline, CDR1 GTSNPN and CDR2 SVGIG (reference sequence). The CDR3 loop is CAWSVDRVNQPQHF. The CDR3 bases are TGTGCCTGGAGTGTTGACAGGGTTAATCAGCCCCAGCATTTT. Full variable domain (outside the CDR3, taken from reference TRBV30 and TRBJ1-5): SQTIHQWPATLVQPVGSPLSLECTVEGTSNPNLYWYRQAAGRGLQLLFYSVGIGQISSEVPQNLSASRPQDRQFILSSKKLLLSDSGFYLCAWSVDRVNQPQHFGDGTRLSIL.

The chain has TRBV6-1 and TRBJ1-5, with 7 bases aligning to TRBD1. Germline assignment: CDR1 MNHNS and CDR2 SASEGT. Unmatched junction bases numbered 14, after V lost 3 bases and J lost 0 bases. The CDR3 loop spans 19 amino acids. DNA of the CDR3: TGTGCCAGCAGTGATCGACATCCGGGACAGATAAATAGCAATCAGCCCCAGCATTTT. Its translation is CASSDRHPGQINSNQPQHF.

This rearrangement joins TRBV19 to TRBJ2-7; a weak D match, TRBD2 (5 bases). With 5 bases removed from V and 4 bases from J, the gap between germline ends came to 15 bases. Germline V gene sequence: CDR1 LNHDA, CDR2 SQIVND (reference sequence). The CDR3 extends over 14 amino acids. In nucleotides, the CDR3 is TGTGCCAGTAGTCTTAGGACGGGGAATTACGAGCAGTACTTC. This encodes CASSLRTGNYEQYF. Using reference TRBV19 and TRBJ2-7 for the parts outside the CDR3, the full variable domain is DGGITQSPKYLFRKEGQNVTLSCEQNLNHDAMYWYRQDPGQGLRLIYYSQIVNDFQKGDIAEGYSVSREKKESFPLTVTSAQKNPTAFYLCASSLRTGNYEQYFGPGTRLTVT.

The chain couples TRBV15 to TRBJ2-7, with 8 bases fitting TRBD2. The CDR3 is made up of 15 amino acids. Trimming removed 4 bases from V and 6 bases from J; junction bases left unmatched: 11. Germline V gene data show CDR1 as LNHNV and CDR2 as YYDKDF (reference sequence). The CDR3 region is CATSTRGGRLVEQYF. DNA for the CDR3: TGTGCCACCAGCACCCGGGGGGGGAGACTGGTCGAGCAGTACTTC.

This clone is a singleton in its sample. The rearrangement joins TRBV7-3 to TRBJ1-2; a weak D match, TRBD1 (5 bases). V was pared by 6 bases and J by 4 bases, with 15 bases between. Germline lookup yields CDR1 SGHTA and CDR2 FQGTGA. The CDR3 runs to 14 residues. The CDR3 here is CASSNQPRVYGYTF. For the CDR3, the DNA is TGTGCCAGCAGTAACCAACCCAGGGTCTATGGCTACACCTTC.

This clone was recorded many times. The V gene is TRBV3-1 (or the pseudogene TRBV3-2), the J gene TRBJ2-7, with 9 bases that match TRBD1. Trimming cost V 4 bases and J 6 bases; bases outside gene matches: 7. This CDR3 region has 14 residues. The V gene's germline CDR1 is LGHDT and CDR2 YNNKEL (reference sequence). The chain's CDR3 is CASSLWDRVGEQYF. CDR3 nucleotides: TGTGCCAGCAGCCTCTGGGACAGGGTAGGCGAGCAGTACTTC.

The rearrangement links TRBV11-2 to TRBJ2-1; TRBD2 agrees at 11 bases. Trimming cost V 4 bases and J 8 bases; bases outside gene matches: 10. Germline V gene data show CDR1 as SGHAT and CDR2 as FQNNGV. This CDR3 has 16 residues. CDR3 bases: TGTGCCAGCAGCTACACCCCGGGACTAGCGGAAGATGAGCAGTTCTTC. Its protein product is CASSYTPGLAEDEQFF.

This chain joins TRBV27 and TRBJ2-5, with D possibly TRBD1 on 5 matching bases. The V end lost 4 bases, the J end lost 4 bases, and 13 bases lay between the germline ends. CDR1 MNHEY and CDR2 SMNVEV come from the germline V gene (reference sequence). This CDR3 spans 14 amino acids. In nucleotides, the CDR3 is TGTGCCAGCAGTTCCAGGGATGTGGGAGAGACCCAGTACTTC. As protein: CASSSRDVGETQYF.

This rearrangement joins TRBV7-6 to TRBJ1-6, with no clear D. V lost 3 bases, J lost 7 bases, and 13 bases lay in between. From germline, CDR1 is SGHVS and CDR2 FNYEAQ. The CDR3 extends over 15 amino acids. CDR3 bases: TGTGCCAGCAGCTTGGGGAGAGGGATAAATTCACCCCTCCACTTT. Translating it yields CASSLGRGINSPLHF.

The CDR3 DNA sequence: TGTGCCAGCAGCCCTCGGACTAGCGGTACCTCAGGCTCTGGGGCCAACGTCCTGACTTTC. Amino acid sequence: CASSPRTSGTSGSGANVLTF. The chain joins TRBV5-5 to TRBJ2-6; TRBD2 matches 10 bases. Germline V gene sequence: CDR1 SGHKS, CDR2 YYEKEE (reference sequence). J was trimmed by 0 bases and V by 4 bases; bases with no gene match: 13. The CDR3 sequence is 20 residues long.

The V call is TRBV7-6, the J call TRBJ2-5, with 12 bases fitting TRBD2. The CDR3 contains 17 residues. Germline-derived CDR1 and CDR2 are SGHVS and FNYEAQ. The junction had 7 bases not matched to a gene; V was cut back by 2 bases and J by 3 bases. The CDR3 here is CASSLYRLAGEKETQYF. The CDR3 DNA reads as TGTGCCAGCAGCTTATATCGACTAGCGGGAGAAAAAGAGACCCAGTACTTC.

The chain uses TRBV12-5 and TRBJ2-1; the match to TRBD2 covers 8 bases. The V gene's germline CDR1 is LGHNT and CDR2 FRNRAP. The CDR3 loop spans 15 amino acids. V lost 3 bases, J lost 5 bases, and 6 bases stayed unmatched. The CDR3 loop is CASGLGTSGNNEQFF. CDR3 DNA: TGTGCTAGTGGTTTAGGGACTAGTGGGAACAATGAGCAGTTCTTC.

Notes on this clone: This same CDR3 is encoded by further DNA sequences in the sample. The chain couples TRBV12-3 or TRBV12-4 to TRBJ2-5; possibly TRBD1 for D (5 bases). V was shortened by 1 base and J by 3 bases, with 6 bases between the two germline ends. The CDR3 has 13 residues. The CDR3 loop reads CASSLGQKETQYF. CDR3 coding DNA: TGTGCCAGCAGTTTAGGACAGAAAGAGACCCAGTACTTC.

The CDR3 sequence is CASNRVKAGELFF. Here the CDR3 DNA reads TGTGCCAGCAACAGGGTTAAGGCCGGGGAGCTGTTTTTT. The chain uses TRBV5-6 and TRBJ2-2; perhaps TRBD1 as D (6 bases). Deletions cut 6 bases from V and 6 bases from J, with 12 bases between. The CDR3 length is 13 residues. CDR1 SGHDT and CDR2 YYEEEE come from the germline V gene.

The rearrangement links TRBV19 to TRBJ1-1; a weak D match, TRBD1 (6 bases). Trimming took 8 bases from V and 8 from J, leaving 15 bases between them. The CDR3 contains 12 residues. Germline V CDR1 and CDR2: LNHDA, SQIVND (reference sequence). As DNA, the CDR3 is TGTGCCAGTGGAGCAGGGGTTGGGGAAGCTTTCTTT. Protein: CASGAGVGEAFF.

This CDR3 reads CASSSGQGETQYF. The CDR3 DNA follows: TGTGCCAGCAGTTCTGGACAGGGGGAGACCCAGTACTTC. The chain is built from TRBV11-3 and TRBJ2-5; 9 bases line up with TRBD1. V dropped 6 bases and J dropped 5; count of bases not matched to a gene: 4. Germline V CDR1 and CDR2: SGHNT, YENEEA. This CDR3 contains 13 residues. Combining the CDR3 with reference TRBV11-3 and TRBJ2-5 gives the whole variable domain EAGVVQSPRYKIIEKKQPVAFWCNPISGHNTLYWYLQNLGQGPELLIRYENEEAVDDSQLPKDRFSAERLKGVDSTLKIQPAELGDSAVYLCASSSGQGETQYFGPGTRLLVL.

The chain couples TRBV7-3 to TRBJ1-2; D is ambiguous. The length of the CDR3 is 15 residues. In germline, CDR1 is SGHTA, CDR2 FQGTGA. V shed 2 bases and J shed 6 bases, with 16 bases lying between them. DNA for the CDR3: TGTGCCAGCAGCTTAGGAAGTACCACAGCTGATGGCTACACCTTC. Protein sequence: CASSLGSTTADGYTF. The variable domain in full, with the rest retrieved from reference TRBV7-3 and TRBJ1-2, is GAGVSQTPSNKVTEKGKYVELRCDPISGHTALYWYRQSLGQGPEFLIYFQGTGAADDSGLPNDRFFAVRPEGSVSTLKIQRTERGDSAVYLCASSLGSTTADGYTFGSGTRLTVV.

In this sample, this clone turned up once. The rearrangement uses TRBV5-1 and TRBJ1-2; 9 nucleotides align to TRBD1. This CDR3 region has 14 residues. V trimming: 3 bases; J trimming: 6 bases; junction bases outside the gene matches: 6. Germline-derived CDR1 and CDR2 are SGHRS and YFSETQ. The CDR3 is CASSSNRDRDGYTF. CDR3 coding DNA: TGCGCCAGCAGCTCAAACCGGGACAGGGATGGCTACACCTTC.

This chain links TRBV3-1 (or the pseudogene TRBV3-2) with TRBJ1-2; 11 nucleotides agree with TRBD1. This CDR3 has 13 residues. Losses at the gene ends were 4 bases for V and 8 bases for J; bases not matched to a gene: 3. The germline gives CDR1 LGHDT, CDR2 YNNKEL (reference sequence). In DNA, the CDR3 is TGTGCCAGCAGCCCCGGGACAGGGGGAGGCTACACCTTC. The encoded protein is CASSPGTGGGYTF.

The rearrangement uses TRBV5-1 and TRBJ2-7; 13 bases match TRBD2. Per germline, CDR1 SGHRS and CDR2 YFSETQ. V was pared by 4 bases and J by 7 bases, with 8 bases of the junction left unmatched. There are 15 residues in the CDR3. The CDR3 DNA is TGCGCCAGCAGCGCACCGGGACTAGCGGGGTCGGAGCAGTACTTC. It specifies CASSAPGLAGSEQYF.

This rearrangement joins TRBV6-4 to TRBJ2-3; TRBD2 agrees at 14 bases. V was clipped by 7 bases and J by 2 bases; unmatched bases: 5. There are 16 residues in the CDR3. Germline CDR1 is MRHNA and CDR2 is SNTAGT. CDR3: CASIQTSGRATDTQYF. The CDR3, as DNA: TGTGCCAGCATACAGACTAGCGGGAGGGCCACAGATACGCAGTATTTT.

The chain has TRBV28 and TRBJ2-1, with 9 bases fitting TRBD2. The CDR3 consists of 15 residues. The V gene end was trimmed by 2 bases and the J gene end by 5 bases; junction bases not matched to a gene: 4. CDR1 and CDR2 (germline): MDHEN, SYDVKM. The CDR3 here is CASSLPSGIDNEQFF. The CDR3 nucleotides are TGTGCCAGCAGTTTACCTAGCGGGATAGACAATGAGCAGTTCTTC.